The rows below give T cell receptor beta chains drawn from one sample of a study of blood T cell repertoires in COVID-19. The repertoire was sequenced with immunoSEQ multiplex PCR; TCRdb's copy has only in-frame clones and lacks some. The data contain nearly 110,000 clones, 65% to 80% of them singletons. The material sequenced was peripheral blood. The receptors were sampled from a man aged 65 to 85 with acute or convalescent COVID-19. Both conserved end residues are part of each CDR3. D genes are given only for firm matches. Not all rows give a size; the values are once, few, many and, for expanded clones, a class.

D gene: TRBD2; V gene: TRBV4-2; J gene: TRBJ2-2; CDR3 length: 16; clone size: .; CDR3 protein: CASSQSGGVGTGELFF; CDR3 DNA: TGTGCCAGCAGCCAGAGCGGGGGGGTCGGCACCGGGGAGCTGTTTTTT
D gene: TRBD2; V gene: TRBV9; J gene: TRBJ2-3; CDR3 length: 15; clone size: .; CDR3 protein: CASSPSAGGTDTQYF; CDR3 DNA: TGTGCCAGCAGCCCGTCAGCGGGGGGCACAGATACGCAGTATTTT
D gene: .; V gene: TRBV5-1; J gene: TRBJ1-2; CDR3 length: 12; clone size: .; CDR3 protein: CASSEDREGYTF; CDR3 DNA: TGCGCCAGCAGCGAAGACAGAGAAGGCTACACCTTC
D gene: .; V gene: TRBV11-2; J gene: TRBJ2-2; CDR3 length: 14; clone size: .; CDR3 protein: CASSLTLTTGELFF; CDR3 DNA: TGTGCCAGCAGCTTAACCTTGACAACCGGGGAGCTGTTTTTT
D gene: .; V gene: TRBV9; J gene: TRBJ2-2; CDR3 length: 13; clone size: .; CDR3 protein: CASSDRGAGELFF; CDR3 DNA: TGTGCCAGCAGCGACCGGGGAGCAGGGGAGCTGTTTTTT
D gene: TRBD2; V gene: TRBV19; J gene: TRBJ2-5; CDR3 length: 15; clone size: .; CDR3 protein: CASSPVAGLQETQYF; CDR3 DNA: TGTGCCAGTAGTCCAGTAGCGGGCCTACAAGAGACCCAGTACTTC
D gene: .; V gene: TRBV5-6; J gene: TRBJ1-3; CDR3 length: 13; clone size: .; CDR3 protein: CASSVSSGNTIYF; CDR3 DNA: TGTGCCAGCAGTGTGAGCTCTGGAAACACCATATATTTT
D gene: .; V gene: TRBV19; J gene: TRBJ1-1; CDR3 length: 14; clone size: .; CDR3 protein: CASRLRASDTEAFF; CDR3 DNA: TGTGCCAGTAGGCTCAGGGCCAGTGACACTGAAGCTTTCTTT
D gene: .; V gene: TRBV12-3/TRBV12-4; J gene: TRBJ1-5; CDR3 length: 11; clone size: .; CDR3 protein: CASSVNQPQHF; CDR3 DNA: TGTGCCAGCAGCGTTAATCAGCCCCAGCATTTT
D gene: TRBD1; V gene: TRBV7-2; J gene: TRBJ2-1; CDR3 length: 15; clone size: .; CDR3 protein: CASSRDRGTYNEQFF; CDR3 DNA: TGTGCCAGCAGCCGGGACAGGGGGACCTACAATGAGCAGTTCTTC
D gene: .; V gene: TRBV7-8; J gene: TRBJ2-1; CDR3 length: 15; clone size: once; CDR3 protein: CASSPAGGYYNEQFF; CDR3 DNA: TGTGCCAGCAGCCCGGCAGGGGGGTATTACAATGAGCAGTTCTTC
D gene: .; V gene: TRBV7-6; J gene: TRBJ1-5; CDR3 length: 14; clone size: .; CDR3 protein: CASSLQPQDQPQHF; CDR3 DNA: TGTGCCAGCAGCTTGCAGCCACAGGACCAGCCCCAGCATTTT
D gene: TRBD1; V gene: TRBV5-4; J gene: TRBJ2-5; CDR3 length: 14; clone size: .; CDR3 protein: CASSLQGARETQYF; CDR3 DNA: TGTGCCAGCAGCTTACAGGGGGCTAGGGAGACCCAGTACTTC
D gene: TRBD2; V gene: TRBV10-3; J gene: TRBJ2-3; CDR3 length: 16; clone size: .; CDR3 protein: CATSDPTSWSTDTQYF; CDR3 DNA: TGTGCCACCTCTGACCCGACTAGCTGGTCCACAGATACGCAGTATTTT
D gene: TRBD1; V gene: TRBV7-9; J gene: TRBJ1-1; CDR3 length: 13; clone size: .; CDR3 protein: CASSFGTGVEAFF; CDR3 DNA: TGTGCCAGCAGCTTCGGGACAGGGGTGGAAGCTTTCTTT
D gene: .; V gene: TRBV7-9; J gene: TRBJ1-3; CDR3 length: 11; clone size: few; CDR3 protein: CASSLDPIVYF; CDR3 DNA: TGTGCCAGCAGCTTAGACCCTATTGTTTATTTT
D gene: .; V gene: TRBV21-1; J gene: TRBJ2-7; CDR3 length: 15; clone size: .; CDR3 protein: CARGLYPKGSYEQYF; CDR3 DNA: TGTGCCAGAGGACTTTACCCCAAGGGCTCCTACGAGCAGTACTTC
D gene: .; V gene: TRBV6-1; J gene: TRBJ1-2; CDR3 length: 14; clone size: .; CDR3 protein: CASSEYDSPYGYTF; CDR3 DNA: TGTGCCAGCAGTGAGTACGACAGCCCCTATGGCTACACCTTC
D gene: .; V gene: TRBV11-1; J gene: TRBJ2-7; CDR3 length: 15; clone size: .; CDR3 protein: CASSLATGSVYEQYF; CDR3 DNA: TGTGCCAGCAGCTTAGCGACAGGATCGGTCTACGAGCAGTACTTC
D gene: TRBD1; V gene: TRBV5-1; J gene: TRBJ1-1; CDR3 length: 15; clone size: few; CDR3 protein: CASSLRTGGNTEAFF; CDR3 DNA: TGCGCCAGCAGCCTCCGGACAGGGGGCAACACTGAAGCTTTCTTT
D gene: TRBD2; V gene: TRBV19; J gene: TRBJ2-1; CDR3 length: 18; clone size: once; CDR3 protein: CASSRPGLAGGSYNEQFF; CDR3 DNA: TGTGCCAGTAGTAGACCGGGACTAGCGGGGGGCTCCTACAATGAGCAGTTCTTC
D gene: .; V gene: TRBV5-1; J gene: TRBJ1-3; CDR3 length: 15; clone size: few; CDR3 protein: CASSQRSSSGNTIYF; CDR3 DNA: TGCGCCAGCAGCCAGAGGTCTAGCTCTGGAAACACCATATATTTT
D gene: .; V gene: TRBV3-1/TRBV3-2; J gene: TRBJ2-2; CDR3 length: 19; clone size: .; CDR3 protein: CASSQQMNAGPITTGELFF; CDR3 DNA: TGTGCCAGCAGCCAACAGATGAATGCGGGACCGATAACTACCGGGGAGCTGTTTTTT
D gene: TRBD1; V gene: TRBV2; J gene: TRBJ1-4; CDR3 length: 15; clone size: .; CDR3 protein: CASSANGQGGEKLFF; CDR3 DNA: TGTGCCAGCAGTGCAAATGGACAGGGTGGTGAAAAACTGTTTTTT
D gene: .; V gene: TRBV5-5; J gene: TRBJ2-2; CDR3 length: 15; clone size: .; CDR3 protein: CASRPPGTNTGELFF; CDR3 DNA: TGTGCCAGCAGGCCTCCGGGAACGAACACCGGGGAGCTGTTTTTT
D gene: TRBD1; V gene: TRBV7-2; J gene: TRBJ1-5; CDR3 length: 16; clone size: .; CDR3 protein: CASSPETGAMNQPQHF; CDR3 DNA: TGTGCCAGCAGCCCAGAGACAGGGGCGATGAATCAGCCCCAGCATTTT
D gene: TRBD1; V gene: TRBV5-4; J gene: TRBJ2-4; CDR3 length: 16; clone size: .; CDR3 protein: CASSLNDRVDKNIQYF; CDR3 DNA: TGTGCCAGCAGCTTGAACGACAGGGTGGACAAAAACATTCAGTACTTC
D gene: TRBD1; V gene: TRBV3-1/TRBV3-2; J gene: TRBJ1-1; CDR3 length: 15; clone size: .; CDR3 protein: CASSQEWTGETEAFF; CDR3 DNA: TGTGCCAGCAGCCAGGAGTGGACAGGGGAGACTGAAGCTTTCTTT
D gene: .; V gene: TRBV27; J gene: TRBJ1-5; CDR3 length: 16; clone size: .; CDR3 protein: CASSLEGAGSNQPQHF; CDR3 DNA: TGTGCCAGCAGTTTAGAAGGTGCGGGGAGCAATCAGCCCCAGCATTTT